These T cell receptor beta chains were read from a single sample in a study of cytomegalovirus exposure and HLA in healthy donors. Sequencing used immunoSEQ multiplex PCR; TCRdb keeps in-frame clones, though not all of them. Of about 150,000 clones detected, 80% appear once; the ten largest clones hold more than 5.5%. The sample was PBMCs. The source is a man younger than 40 in good health and CMV-seropositive. The CDR3 runs from the conserved cysteine through the conserved F or W. The order of the fields is CDR3 DNA, CDR3 protein, clone size, J gene, V gene, D gene. A D gene is named only where the DNA matches it firmly. Clone size is not always given. Where it is, it says once, few, many or a class for expanded clones.

cdr3_nt: TGTGCCAGCAGTCCGACCGGACAGGGAAACTATGGCTACACCTTC; cdr3_aa: CASSPTGQGNYGYTF; clone_size: .; j_call: TRBJ1-2; v_call: TRBV9; d_call: TRBD1
cdr3_nt: TGTGCCATCAGTGAGTCTTTCGGGGGAAACGTGAAAGAGACCCAGTACTTC; cdr3_aa: CAISESFGGNVKETQYF; clone_size: .; j_call: TRBJ2-5; v_call: TRBV10-3; d_call: .
cdr3_nt: TGTGCCAGCAGCTTAAACAGGAATAATGAAAAACTGTTTTTT; cdr3_aa: CASSLNRNNEKLFF; clone_size: .; j_call: TRBJ1-4; v_call: TRBV7-6; d_call: .
cdr3_nt: TGTGCCAGCAGCGGGACCTCTGGACAGGCTGAAGCTTTCTTT; cdr3_aa: CASSGTSGQAEAFF; clone_size: .; j_call: TRBJ1-1; v_call: TRBV5-4; d_call: TRBD1
cdr3_nt: TGTGCCAGCAGTGTCGACAGGTCAAGCACAGATACGCAGTATTTT; cdr3_aa: CASSVDRSSTDTQYF; clone_size: .; j_call: TRBJ2-3; v_call: TRBV6-4; d_call: .
cdr3_nt: TGTGCCAGCAGCTTAGCGCTCGGGATGCGGCCTAACACTGAAGCTTTCTTT; cdr3_aa: CASSLALGMRPNTEAFF; clone_size: few; j_call: TRBJ1-1; v_call: TRBV7-9; d_call: .
cdr3_nt: TGTGCCAGCAGCTTAGGACAGCTGCAAGAGACCCAGTACTTC; cdr3_aa: CASSLGQLQETQYF; clone_size: .; j_call: TRBJ2-5; v_call: TRBV11-3; d_call: .
cdr3_nt: TGTGCCAGCAGCCGAGGACAGAGCTCTGGAAACACCATATATTTT; cdr3_aa: CASSRGQSSGNTIYF; clone_size: .; j_call: TRBJ1-3; v_call: TRBV7-2; d_call: .
cdr3_nt: TGTGCCAGCAGCCAGGGCAGGGTACAGCCCCAGCATTTT; cdr3_aa: CASSQGRVQPQHF; clone_size: .; j_call: TRBJ1-5; v_call: TRBV7-8; d_call: .
cdr3_nt: TGTGCCAGCAGTTTACTCTACCCCGGGACATCTGGAAACACCATATATTTT; cdr3_aa: CASSLLYPGTSGNTIYF; clone_size: .; j_call: TRBJ1-3; v_call: TRBV28; d_call: .
cdr3_nt: TGTGCCAGTAGTATTCCACGAACAGGGGCTGGAAACACCATATATTTT; cdr3_aa: CASSIPRTGAGNTIYF; clone_size: few; j_call: TRBJ1-3; v_call: TRBV19; d_call: TRBD1
cdr3_nt: TGTGCCAGCAGCTGGGGCGGGGGGCCGGCTGGCTACACCTTC; cdr3_aa: CASSWGGGPAGYTF; clone_size: .; j_call: TRBJ1-2; v_call: TRBV5-4; d_call: .
cdr3_nt: TGTGCCAGCAGCTTAAACAGGGGCAATTCACCCCTCCACTTT; cdr3_aa: CASSLNRGNSPLHF; clone_size: .; j_call: TRBJ1-6; v_call: TRBV7-9; d_call: TRBD1
cdr3_nt: TGCGCCAGCAGTTTACGACTAGCGGGAGGGAGATCCTACAATGAGCAGTTCTTC; cdr3_aa: CASSLRLAGGRSYNEQFF; clone_size: .; j_call: TRBJ2-1; v_call: TRBV5-1; d_call: TRBD2
cdr3_nt: TGCAGTGCCGCAGCGAGCTATGGCTACACCTTC; cdr3_aa: CSAAASYGYTF; clone_size: .; j_call: TRBJ1-2; v_call: TRBV20-1; d_call: .
cdr3_nt: TGTGCCAGCAGCTTAGGAGGCCTAGCGTCATACAATGAGCAGTTCTTC; cdr3_aa: CASSLGGLASYNEQFF; clone_size: .; j_call: TRBJ2-1; v_call: TRBV7-9; d_call: .
cdr3_nt: TGTGCCAGCAGCTCGGGGGGAAACACCATATATTTT; cdr3_aa: CASSSGGNTIYF; clone_size: few; j_call: TRBJ1-3; v_call: TRBV5-4; d_call: .
cdr3_nt: TGCGCCAGCAGCCAAGACTACGCTGACACAGATACGCAGTATTTT; cdr3_aa: CASSQDYADTDTQYF; clone_size: few; j_call: TRBJ2-3; v_call: TRBV4-3; d_call: .
cdr3_nt: TGTGCCAGCAGTTTAATCACGGGAGGGCCGGATACGCAGTATTTT; cdr3_aa: CASSLITGGPDTQYF; clone_size: .; j_call: TRBJ2-3; v_call: TRBV27; d_call: TRBD2
cdr3_nt: TGTGCCAGCAGGAGGGACAGGAGTAATCAGCCCCAGCATTTT; cdr3_aa: CASRRDRSNQPQHF; clone_size: .; j_call: TRBJ1-5; v_call: TRBV2; d_call: TRBD1
cdr3_nt: TGTGCCAGCAGCCTGGACATGAGCTCCTACGAGCAGTACTTC; cdr3_aa: CASSLDMSSYEQYF; clone_size: .; j_call: TRBJ2-7; v_call: TRBV7-9; d_call: .
cdr3_nt: TGTGCCAGTAGTGCCGGGATAGGGGGAGATACGCAGTATTTT; cdr3_aa: CASSAGIGGDTQYF; clone_size: .; j_call: TRBJ2-3; v_call: TRBV19; d_call: .
cdr3_nt: TGCGCCAGCAGCTCCGCGACAGGGGCGAACACTGAAGCTTTCTTT; cdr3_aa: CASSSATGANTEAFF; clone_size: .; j_call: TRBJ1-1; v_call: TRBV5-1; d_call: TRBD1
cdr3_nt: TGTGCCAGCAGTTTACTGGTAGTCTACAATGAGCAGTTCTTC; cdr3_aa: CASSLLVVYNEQFF; clone_size: .; j_call: TRBJ2-1; v_call: TRBV28; d_call: .
cdr3_nt: TGTGCCAGCAGCTCACTTAGCGGGAGTTCCTACAATGAGCAGTTCTTC; cdr3_aa: CASSSLSGSSYNEQFF; clone_size: .; j_call: TRBJ2-1; v_call: TRBV7-2; d_call: TRBD2
cdr3_nt: TGCAGCGTTGCCTTCACAGGGATCTACGAGCAGTACTTC; cdr3_aa: CSVAFTGIYEQYF; clone_size: .; j_call: TRBJ2-7; v_call: TRBV29-1; d_call: .
cdr3_nt: TGTGCCAGCTCACCAGGGTCACGGAGCTCCTACAATGAGCAGTTCTTC; cdr3_aa: CASSPGSRSSYNEQFF; clone_size: .; j_call: TRBJ2-1; v_call: TRBV18; d_call: .
cdr3_nt: TGTGCCAACCCGGGACAGAACTCTGGAAACACCATATATTTT; cdr3_aa: CANPGQNSGNTIYF; clone_size: .; j_call: TRBJ1-3; v_call: TRBV6-4; d_call: TRBD1
cdr3_nt: TGTGCCAGCAGTTTCGACAGGGTGAATGAAAAACTGTTTTTT; cdr3_aa: CASSFDRVNEKLFF; clone_size: few; j_call: TRBJ1-4; v_call: TRBV5-4; d_call: TRBD1
cdr3_nt: TGTGCCAGCAGCTTAAGGGGAAGTGGCTACACCTTC; cdr3_aa: CASSLRGSGYTF; clone_size: once; j_call: TRBJ1-2; v_call: TRBV11-2; d_call: .
cdr3_nt: TGTGCCAGCAGTCCGCGGACAGGAATGAACACTGAAGCTTTCTTT; cdr3_aa: CASSPRTGMNTEAFF; clone_size: .; j_call: TRBJ1-1; v_call: TRBV27; d_call: TRBD1
cdr3_nt: TGTGCCAGCTCACCCGGGTCCAGGGTTGGTGAAGCTTTCTTT; cdr3_aa: CASSPGSRVGEAFF; clone_size: once; j_call: TRBJ1-1; v_call: TRBV18; d_call: .
cdr3_nt: TGTGCCAGCAGCCAAGATCTCGGCCCCACCTCGGGGCAGCATTTT; cdr3_aa: CASSQDLGPTSGQHF; clone_size: .; j_call: TRBJ1-5; v_call: TRBV4-2; d_call: .
cdr3_nt: TGTGCCAGCAGTCAGGGACAGATGACCTACAATGAGCAGTTCTTC; cdr3_aa: CASSQGQMTYNEQFF; clone_size: .; j_call: TRBJ2-1; v_call: TRBV7-9; d_call: TRBD1
cdr3_nt: TGCGCCAGCAGCTTCATAGGAGGAACTTCTGACTATGGCTACACCTTC; cdr3_aa: CASSFIGGTSDYGYTF; clone_size: .; j_call: TRBJ1-2; v_call: TRBV5-1; d_call: .
cdr3_nt: TGCAGTGCCACAGGGGACAATGAGCAGTTCTTC; cdr3_aa: CSATGDNEQFF; clone_size: .; j_call: TRBJ2-1; v_call: TRBV20-1; d_call: TRBD1
cdr3_nt: TGTGCCAGCAGTTTCGACAGGGCAGGTGAAAAACTGTTTTTT; cdr3_aa: CASSFDRAGEKLFF; clone_size: .; j_call: TRBJ1-4; v_call: TRBV28; d_call: TRBD1
cdr3_nt: TGTGCCAGCAGCCTGGCTAGGGGCTGGGAGACCCAGTACTTC; cdr3_aa: CASSLARGWETQYF; clone_size: .; j_call: TRBJ2-5; v_call: TRBV7-9; d_call: .
cdr3_nt: TGTGCCTGGAGTAAAGGACTAAAGTCTGACAATGAGCAGTTCTTC; cdr3_aa: CAWSKGLKSDNEQFF; clone_size: .; j_call: TRBJ2-1; v_call: TRBV30; d_call: .
cdr3_nt: TGTGCCAGCAGCTTCAGGTTCGGGACAGGGGGGTCCTATGGCTACACCTTC; cdr3_aa: CASSFRFGTGGSYGYTF; clone_size: .; j_call: TRBJ1-2; v_call: TRBV5-6; d_call: TRBD1
cdr3_nt: TGTGCCAGCAGCCTACTCGCCAGGGCGGCCTACGAGCAGTACTTC; cdr3_aa: CASSLLARAAYEQYF; clone_size: .; j_call: TRBJ2-7; v_call: TRBV6-5; d_call: .
cdr3_nt: TGTGCCAGCAGTGAAGTTGTACTAGCGGGAGGAGATACGCAGTATTTT; cdr3_aa: CASSEVVLAGGDTQYF; clone_size: .; j_call: TRBJ2-3; v_call: TRBV6-1; d_call: TRBD2
cdr3_nt: TGCGCCAGCAGTGAGTCAGGGACAGGGGGCTTCTCCTCTGGAAACACCATATATTTT; cdr3_aa: CASSESGTGGFSSGNTIYF; clone_size: .; j_call: TRBJ1-3; v_call: TRBV10-2; d_call: TRBD1
cdr3_nt: TGTGCCAGCAGCTTAGATCGGCAGGGGAGTGGGTACGAGCAGTACTTC; cdr3_aa: CASSLDRQGSGYEQYF; clone_size: .; j_call: TRBJ2-7; v_call: TRBV11-3; d_call: .
cdr3_nt: TGCGCCAGCAGCCGGGGACAGGGGGCAAAGTACGAGCAGTACTTC; cdr3_aa: CASSRGQGAKYEQYF; clone_size: .; j_call: TRBJ2-7; v_call: TRBV5-1; d_call: TRBD1
cdr3_nt: TGTGCCAGCAGCGTAGTAAGTTCAGCCTACGAGCAGTACTTC; cdr3_aa: CASSVVSSAYEQYF; clone_size: .; j_call: TRBJ2-7; v_call: TRBV9; d_call: .
cdr3_nt: TGTGCCAGCAGCTTGATGCTAGGACAGTACGGGATCAATGAGCAGTTCTTC; cdr3_aa: CASSLMLGQYGINEQFF; clone_size: .; j_call: TRBJ2-1; v_call: TRBV5-4; d_call: .
cdr3_nt: TGCGCCAGCAGCTTTAGCGGGAGGGCCTACAATGAGCAGTTCTTC; cdr3_aa: CASSFSGRAYNEQFF; clone_size: .; j_call: TRBJ2-1; v_call: TRBV5-1; d_call: TRBD2
cdr3_nt: TGCAGCGTTGAAGGAGGGCAGCAGAGCTCCTACAATGAGCAGTTCTTC; cdr3_aa: CSVEGGQQSSYNEQFF; clone_size: .; j_call: TRBJ2-1; v_call: TRBV29-1; d_call: .
cdr3_nt: TGTGCCAGCAGCTTAGTCGGGTCAGGCAGGGTGGTCATTCAGTACTTC; cdr3_aa: CASSLVGSGRVVIQYF; clone_size: .; j_call: TRBJ2-4; v_call: TRBV11-2; d_call: .